This TCR beta chain originates from a study of blood T cell repertoires in COVID-19. Authors' processing steps: Reference gene primer amplification gave estimated nucleated cell counts. Sequencing was performed with immunoSEQ multiplex PCR; in TCRdb, only in-frame clones are kept and a portion is missing. The V and J calls and clone size come from that table; D and trimming were worked out from the DNA. The sample holds under 200,000 clones, roughly 83% seen once. Germline V gene data show CDR1 as SGHTA and CDR2 as FQGTGA. The V end was cut by 4 bases, the J end by 4 bases, with 10 bases between. CDR3 length: 14 amino acids. Cohort allocation depended upon clinical history that participants reported.

V usage is TRBV7-3 and J usage is TRBJ2-2, with a weak D call TRBD2 (5 bases). Sequencing input: PBMCs or T cells enriched from blood (not recorded which). This receptor was identified in a man in his forties with acute COVID-19. The CDR3 sequence is CASSSLLGTGELFF. CDR3 sequence (DNA): TGTGCCAGCAGCTCCCTACTAGGCACCGGGGAGCTGTTTTTT.